This T cell receptor beta chain was documented in a study of blood T cell repertoires in COVID-19. For the study at large: Material from acute and convalescent COVID-19 was sourced from the United States, Italy and Spain. From T cells, B-cell-depleted T cells, or PBMCs came the material, which was cDNA or gDNA.

V shed 6 bases, J shed 8 bases, and the junction held 3 bases outside the gene matches. This CDR3 comprises 13 residues. Germline V gene data show CDR1 as LNHNV and CDR2 as YYDKDF (reference sequence). TCRdb keeps only in-frame clones here, not all; method: immunoSEQ multiplex PCR. The repertoire holds nearly 40,000 clones, with around 90% as singletons. This chain links TRBV15 with TRBJ1-6, with TRBD1 matching over 8 bases. This clonotype was sampled from a woman in her 70s with acute or convalescent COVID-19. The specimen was peripheral blood. CDR3 sequence reads: CATRIQGDSPLHF. DNA for the CDR3: TGTGCCACCAGGATACAGGGGGATTCACCCCTCCACTTT.